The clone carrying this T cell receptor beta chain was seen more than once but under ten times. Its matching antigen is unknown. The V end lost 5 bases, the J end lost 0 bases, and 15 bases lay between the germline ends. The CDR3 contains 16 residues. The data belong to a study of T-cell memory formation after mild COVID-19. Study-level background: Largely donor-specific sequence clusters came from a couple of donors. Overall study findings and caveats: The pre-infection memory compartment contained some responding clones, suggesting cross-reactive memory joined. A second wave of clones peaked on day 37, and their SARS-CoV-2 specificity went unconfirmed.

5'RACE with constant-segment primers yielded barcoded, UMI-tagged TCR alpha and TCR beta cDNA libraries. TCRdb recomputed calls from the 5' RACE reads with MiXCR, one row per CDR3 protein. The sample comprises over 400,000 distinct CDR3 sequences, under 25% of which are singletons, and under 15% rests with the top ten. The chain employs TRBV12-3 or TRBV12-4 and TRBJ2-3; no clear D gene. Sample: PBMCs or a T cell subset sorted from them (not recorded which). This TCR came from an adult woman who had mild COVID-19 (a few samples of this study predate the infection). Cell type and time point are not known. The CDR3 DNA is TGTGCCAGCAGTCCACTCCCGCCGACTAGCACAGATACGCAGTATTTT. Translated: CASSPLPPTSTDTQYF.